The 29 T cell receptor beta chains given below trace back to one sample, sequenced in a study of tumor-infiltrating lymphocytes in primary liver carcinoma. Co-extracted RNA and DNA came from about 20-30 mg of unsorted bulk tissue. Constant-region priming of around 530 ng total RNA yielded TCR beta cDNA. Slightly modified ARM-PCR served as the procedure for the TCR beta libraries. These libraries came from three rounds of nested multiplex PCR. Researchers ran the first two PCR rounds for approximately 10 cycles each with TRBV1-TRBV30 forward primers and a C-beta reverse primer. MiXCR was run by TCRdb on the multiplex PCR reads, yielding one entry per CDR3 protein. The sample includes about 78,000 distinct CDR3 sequences, 60% to 80% of them seen just once. Input material: liver tumor tissue from sampling region 4. Subset given: tumor region T4, right-lateral pole. These TCRs come from a woman aged 55-70 years with primary liver carcinoma and hepatitis B virus infection.

This clonotype turned up a few times. The gene calls are TRBV24-1 and TRBJ1-5; D is ambiguous. V lost 6 bases, J lost 4 bases, and 9 bases lay in between. The CDR3 is made up of 13 amino acids. In germline, CDR1 is KGHDR, CDR2 SFDVKD. CDR3 amino acids: CATSLRGNQPQHF. CDR3 nucleotide sequence: TGTGCCACCAGTCTCCGCGGGAATCAGCCCCAGCATTTT.

A note on this clonotype: One junction end does not reproduce the germline sequence, and a read error may be involved. V usage is TRBV11-3 and J usage is TRBJ2-2; 9 positions match TRBD2. Per germline, CDR1 SGHNT and CDR2 YENEEA. The CDR3 contains 17 residues. The CDR3 DNA reads TGTGTCAGCAGCGTAGGCAGGCTAGCGGGAAACACCGGGAAGCTGTTTTTT. It specifies CVSSVGRLAGNTGKLFF. Variable domain in full (rest from reference TRBV11-3 and TRBJ2-2): EAGVVQSPRYKIIEKKQPVAFWCNPISGHNTLYWYLQNLGQGPELLIRYENEEAVDDSQLPKDRFSAERLKGVDSTLKIQPAELGDSAVYLCVSSVGRLAGNTGKLFFGEGSRLTVL.

As concerns this clonotype: The germline gene is not matched at one end of the junction; a read error may be the cause. The rearrangement uses TRBV11-2 and TRBJ2-5, with D maybe TRBD2 (5 bases). Germline values: CDR1 SGHAT, CDR2 FQNNGV. The CDR3 runs to 13 residues. CDR3 residues: CVSSLSREGTQYF. CDR3 nucleotide sequence: TGTGTCAGCAGCTTAAGCCGCGAGGGGACCCAGTACTTC.

A note on this clonotype: A read error may explain this, as a much larger clone is one base away. The chain couples TRBV10-3 to TRBJ2-3; D remains unclear. Germline V gene data show CDR1 as ENHRY and CDR2 as SYGVKD. The CDR3 runs 14 residues. The CDR3 sequence is CAISEGQSTDTLYF. The CDR3 DNA follows: TGTGCCATCAGTGAGGGGCAGAGCACAGATACGCTGTATTTT.

In its sample, this clonotype was seen many times. The V call is TRBV7-9, the J call TRBJ2-7; 13 nucleotides align to TRBD2. In germline, CDR1 is SEHNR, CDR2 FQNEAQ (reference sequence). Unmatched junction bases numbered 16, after V lost 5 bases and J lost 6 bases. The CDR3 covers 18 residues. CDR3 DNA: TGTGCCAGCAGCCCCAACCGAGCACTAGCGGGAGGGTCTAGCGAGCAGTACTTC. It yields the protein CASSPNRALAGGSSEQYF.

The chain has TRBV11-2 and TRBJ2-1; 8 positions match TRBD2. The CDR3 runs to 15 residues. CDR1 is SGHAT and CDR2 is FQNNGV in the germline V gene. With V trimmed by 2 bases and J by 11 bases, 11 bases remained unmatched. CDR3 residues: CASSLRSGSVSKQFF. Here the CDR3 DNA reads TGTGCCAGCAGCTTACGGAGCGGGAGTGTGAGTAAGCAGTTCTTC.

Remarks on this clonotype: At one end, the junction sequence differs from germline, possibly due to a read error. V usage is TRBV4-2 and J usage is TRBJ2-2; possibly TRBD2 for D (5 bases). Looked up from germline, CDR1 is LGHNA and CDR2 is YNFKEQ. The CDR3 is 15 residues long. This CDR3 reads CVSSREGRNTGELFF. CDR3 nucleotides: TGTGTCAGCAGCCGAGAGGGAAGGAACACCGGGGAGCTGTTTTTT.

The V and J genes are TRBV7-9 and TRBJ1-1; 10 bases fit TRBD1. Germline V gene data show CDR1 as SEHNR and CDR2 as FQNEAQ (reference sequence). Unmatched junction bases numbered 4, after V lost 5 bases and J lost 7 bases. This CDR3 has 13 amino acids. The CDR3 region has the DNA TGTGCCAGCAGCATGGGACAGGGGCTTGAAGCTTTCTTT. Residues: CASSMGQGLEAFF.

The genes are TRBV29-1 and TRBJ1-1, with no clear D. Per germline, CDR1 SQVTM and CDR2 ANQGSEA. CDR3 length equals 12 residues. The CDR3 protein is CSVAKLSTEAFF. The CDR3 DNA sequence: TGCAGTGTCGCCAAGTTGAGCACTGAAGCTTTCTTT.

As to this clonotype: At one end the junction does not follow the germline gene, possibly because of a read error. The genes are TRBV11-3 and TRBJ2-3; possible D gene TRBD2, 5 bases. Germline V CDR1 and CDR2: SGHNT, YENEEA. The CDR3 is 12 residues long. The CDR3 loop is CSSSYGPAAQYF. Written as DNA, the CDR3 is TGTTCCAGCAGCTACGGACCAGCGGCGCAGTATTTT.

Note on this clonotype: At one of its ends the junction is not consistent with the germline gene, which may arise from a read error. This chain joins TRBV11-2 and TRBJ2-3; D call uncertain. This CDR3 is 13 amino acids long. Germline CDR1 and CDR2: SGHAT and FQNNGV. The CDR3 is CASGLDRGDTEYF. CDR3 in DNA: TGTGCCAGCGGCTTAGATCGAGGAGACACGGAGTATTTT.

About this clonotype itself: The junction departs from germline at one end; a sequencing error may be responsible. J is TRBJ2-3 and V is TRBV10-1, with TRBD1 identical over 10 bases. CDR3 length: 15 amino acids. Per the germline V gene, CDR1 is WNHNN and CDR2 is SYGVQD (reference sequence). The CDR3 DNA reads TGCGCCAGCAGCCCGACAGGGGGCCGCTCGGATATGCAGTATTTT. Its protein is CASSPTGGRSDMQYF.

Concerning this clonotype: A junction end diverges from the germline sequence, so it may reflect a read error. The CDR3 DNA is TGTAGCGCTGACACAGATATGCAGTATTTT. Translated: CSADTDMQYF. The chain combines TRBV29-1 with TRBJ2-3, with D perhaps matching TRBD2 (5 bases). The length of the CDR3 is 10 residues. Germline V gene sequence: CDR1 SQVTM, CDR2 ANQGSEA.

This clonotype has a count of ten or more. The CDR3 DNA is TGCAGCGTCGGAGCGCTCGGGACAGAAGCTTTCTTT. Its protein is CSVGALGTEAFF. The chain links TRBV29-1 to TRBJ1-1, with a weak D call TRBD1 (6 bases). The V and J ends lost 6 bases and 8 bases respectively, with 16 bases between them. Per the germline V gene, CDR1 is SQVTM and CDR2 is ANQGSEA. The CDR3 contains 12 residues.

The chain links TRBV10-3 to TRBJ1-4; no clear D. Per germline, CDR1 ENHRY and CDR2 SYGVKD. The V and J ends lost 3 bases and 2 bases respectively, with 10 bases between them. The CDR3 loop spans 15 amino acids. The CDR3 nucleotides are TGTGCCATCAGTGATGCCGAATCGACTAATGAAAAACTGTTTTTT. Translated, it gives CAISDAESTNEKLFF.

Concerning this clonotype itself: At one end the junction does not follow the germline gene, possibly because of a read error. The chain uses TRBV4-1 and TRBJ2-5; no clear D. Per germline, CDR1 MGHRA and CDR2 YSYEKL. The CDR3 runs 13 residues. The CDR3 spells CTSSPPARETQYF. CDR3 nucleotides: TGCACCAGCAGCCCACCGGCCAGAGAGACCCAGTACTTC.

This rearrangement joins TRBV20-1 to TRBJ1-6; 7 nucleotides line up with TRBD1. This CDR3 region has 13 residues. The trim removed 3 bases at V and 10 bases at J, leaving 6 bases unmatched. Germline CDR1 DFQATT, CDR2 SNEGSKA (reference sequence). CDR3 amino acids: CSARGPQGSPLHF. The CDR3, as DNA: TGCAGTGCTAGGGGCCCACAGGGGTCACCCCTCCACTTT.

A word on this clonotype: At one of its ends the junction is not consistent with the germline gene, which may arise from a read error. DNA for the CDR3: TGTGTCAGCAGCTTGAGACAGGAGGGCCGCACAGATACGCAGTATTTT. Translated, it gives CVSSLRQEGRTDTQYF. The gene calls are TRBV5-8 and TRBJ2-3, with D perhaps matching TRBD1 or TRBD2 (6 bases each). The CDR3 runs 16 residues. CDR1 is SGHTS, CDR2 YDEGEE, per germline.

Of note for this clonotype: One base away lies a much larger clone, so this may be a sequencing read error. The chain recombines TRBV7-2 with TRBJ2-1; D ambiguous. Germline-derived CDR1 and CDR2 are SGHTA and FQGNSA. The V and J ends lost 5 bases and 11 bases respectively, with 16 bases between them. CDR3 length equals 13 residues. The DNA of the CDR3 is TGTGCCAGCAGCCTAAGTCATGGGAATAAGCAGTTCTTC. This gives the protein CASSLSHGNKQFF.

In nucleotides, the CDR3 is TGTGCCAGCAGTTACGGGACAGGGAACGTTGAAGCTTTCTTT. This translates into CASSYGTGNVEAFF. This chain links TRBV6-5 with TRBJ1-1, with 9 bases matching TRBD1. CDR1 MNHEY and CDR2 SVGAGI come from the germline V gene. The V gene end was trimmed by 2 bases and the J gene end by 7 bases; junction bases not matched to a gene: 5. CDR3 length: 14 amino acids.

A word on this clonotype: The limits of the CDR3 on the DNA are not certain, so only TCRdb's listed CDR3 is given. The chain is built from TRBV29-1 and TRBJ1-2; no DNA check was done on the table's D call, TRBD1. Germline V gives CDR1 SQVTM, CDR2 ANQGSEA. Inclusive of both ends, the CDR3 amounts to 13 amino acids. The CDR3 sequence: CSVGPGNNYGYNF.

This clonotype occurred many times. V and J are TRBV28 and TRBJ2-7; a weak D match, TRBD1 (6 bases). CDR1 MDHEN and CDR2 SYDVKM come from the germline V gene. Trimming cost V 6 bases and J 11 bases, with 14 bases left between them. CDR3 length equals 11 residues. The CDR3 region is CASSSQGREYF. The CDR3 DNA is TGTGCCAGCAGCTCACAGGGCCGCGAGTACTTC.

A note on this clonotype: With a much larger clone just one base away, this may be a read error. This chain joins TRBV5-4 and TRBJ2-1, with 10 bases identical to TRBD2. Germline values: CDR1 SGHNT, CDR2 YYREEE (reference sequence). This CDR3 region has 18 residues. CDR3 amino acids: CASSLSTIAGGKGNGQFF. The CDR3 DNA follows: TGTGCCAGCAGCCTCAGTACCATAGCGGGAGGTAAGGGGAATGGGCAGTTCTTC.

Of note for this clonotype: This may be a read error, as it is one base from a much larger clone. No DNA is shown, since the ends of the CDR3 on it are uncertain; the CDR3 is the one TCRdb lists. V is TRBV7-9 and J is TRBJ2-7; TRBD1 reflects the table's D call only, with no check against the DNA. The CDR3 is 15 amino acids in total, end residues counted. The germline V gene encodes CDR1 SEHNR and CDR2 FQNEAQ (reference sequence). The CDR3 sequence is CASRLGGWGTGSPYF.

This clonotype was seen many times. The genes are TRBV5-6 and TRBJ2-1; weak D call: TRBD1 (6 bases). The CDR3 has 17 residues. CDR1 and CDR2 from the germline V gene are SGHDT and YYEEEE. V shed 9 bases and J shed 1 base, with 23 bases lying between them. The chain's CDR3 is CATWVTGKERSYNEQFF. CDR3 nucleotide sequence: TGTGCCACCTGGGTAACAGGGAAGGAAAGATCCTACAATGAGCAGTTCTTC.

Comment on this clonotype: The junction departs from the called germline gene at one end, perhaps through a read error. The J gene is TRBJ2-7, the V gene TRBV13; D might be TRBD1 or TRBD2, each matching 5 bases. The CDR3 sequence is 18 residues long. CDR1 and CDR2 (germline): PRHDT, FYEKMQ (reference sequence). This chain's CDR3 is CARGLDRGRVVGSYDQYF. DNA for the CDR3: TGTGCCAGAGGCTTAGACCGGGGCAGGGTAGTTGGCTCGTACGATCAGTACTTC.

The J gene is TRBJ1-3, the V gene TRBV7-8; D remains ambiguous. This CDR3 comprises 14 residues. CDR1 is SGHVS and CDR2 is FQNEAQ in the germline V gene. Trimming cost V 6 bases and J 3 bases, with 12 bases left between them. The CDR3 bases are TGTGCCAGCAGTTTGATCGGGGTTGGAAACACCATATATTTT. Its translation: CASSLIGVGNTIYF.

In the case of this clonotype: Mismatch with germline at one junction end may stem from a read error. J is TRBJ2-1 and V is TRBV6-5, with D possibly TRBD2 on 6 matching bases. The CDR3 length is 13 residues. CDR1 MNHEY and CDR2 SVGAGI come from the germline V gene. The CDR3 nucleotides are TGTGTCAGCAGTTACTCGATGGGGGGACAGCAGTTCTTC. It codes for CVSSYSMGGQQFF.

Concerning this clonotype itself: At one end the junction does not follow the germline gene, possibly because of a read error. The genes are TRBV7-8 and TRBJ2-1, with D unclear. The CDR3 runs to 15 residues. Germline V gene sequence: CDR1 SGHVS, CDR2 FQNEAQ. The chain's CDR3 is CASSPQPGSYNKQLF. The CDR3 DNA follows: TGTGCCAGCAGCCCCCAGCCGGGCTCCTACAATAAGCAGTTATTC.